This T cell receptor beta chain was obtained from a study of blood T cell repertoires in COVID-19. Study background: Collection of acute and convalescent COVID-19 samples took place in the United States, Italy and Spain.

Recovered Cohort 3 donors showed two negative PCRs, clearance, or symptom resolution. This CDR3 has 14 residues. Germline values: CDR1 ENHRY, CDR2 SYGVKD. Trimming pared 7 bases from V and 8 bases from J, leaving 15 bases between. Clones were read by immunoSEQ multiplex PCR, and TCRdb kept only the in-frame ones, dropping some. The sample holds some 330,000 clones, around four fifths seen once. The chain recombines TRBV10-3 with TRBJ1-6; D unclear. The sequence was obtained from a woman aged 45-60 years who had recovered from COVID-19. The material sequenced was PBMCs or T cells enriched from blood (not recorded which). As DNA, the CDR3 is TGTGCCATCAAGATAGGTCCAGGTGATTCACCCCTCCACTTT. Residues: CAIKIGPGDSPLHF.